Detailed here is one T cell receptor (beta chain). Repertoires were generated with immunoSEQ multiplex PCR, while TCRdb's copy carries only in-frame clones and drops some. Of 200,000 to 250,000 clones detected, approximately 88% appear once; the ten largest clones hold more than 3%. This entry comes from a study of blood T cell repertoires in COVID-19. The V and J ends lost 4 bases and 8 bases, in that order; junction bases with no gene match: 4. Germline V lookup: CDR1 KGHDR, CDR2 SFDVKD. This CDR3 region has 15 residues. No more than 2 weeks before study entry, exposed participants had met a case of COVID-19.

The chain couples TRBV24-1 to TRBJ2-1; 13 bases are a match to TRBD2. The sequence was collected from a young woman who had been exposed to COVID-19. The sample was PBMCs or T cells enriched from blood (not recorded which). The DNA for the CDR3 is TGTGCCACCAGTGAGGCCGGGACTAGCGGGGATGAGCAGTTCTTC. It codes for CATSEAGTSGDEQFF.